This is a list of T cell receptor beta chains from one sample in a study of post-analysis software for immune sequencing data. TCRdb reprocessed the PCR reads via MiXCR and lists one record per CDR3 protein. This repertoire shows about 260,000 distinct CDR3 sequences, 35% to 40% found once; its top ten account for approximately 4.6%. The sequenced sample was blood. The receptors shown here come from a girl aged 10 to 17 with multiple sclerosis. Both conserved end residues are part of each CDR3. A D gene is named only where the DNA matches it firmly. Expanded clones get a size class; other rows say once, few or many, or leave the size out.

clone size,J gene,V gene,D gene,CDR3 protein,CDR3 DNA
many,TRBJ2-3,TRBV3-1,.,CASSPRQTVDTQYF,TGTGCCAGCAGCCCCCGACAGACTGTGGATACGCAGTATTTT
few,TRBJ1-1,TRBV10-3,.,CAISGREGGTEAFF,TGTGCCATCAGTGGTCGGGAAGGTGGCACTGAAGCTTTCTTT
few,TRBJ2-1,TRBV14,.,CASSSINLLYNEQFF,TGTGCCAGCAGCTCAATAAACTTATTATACAATGAGCAGTTCTTC
many,TRBJ1-1,TRBV5-1,TRBD1,CASSYLTGGSMNTEAFF,TGCGCCAGCAGCTACTTGACAGGGGGCTCCATGAACACTGAAGCTTTCTTT
many,TRBJ2-3,TRBV24-1,.,CATSLTGDLYDTQYF,TGTGCCACCAGCCTGACAGGCGACTTATACGATACGCAGTATTTT
few,TRBJ2-2,TRBV28,TRBD2,CASSWPGLVYPGELFF,TGTGCCAGCAGTTGGCCGGGACTAGTGTACCCCGGGGAGCTGTTTTTT
many,TRBJ1-4,TRBV6-5,.,CASSSVTIREKLFF,TGTGCCAGCAGTTCCGTCACCATACGGGAAAAACTGTTTTTT
many,TRBJ1-2,TRBV29-1,.,CSDKNGYTF,TGCAGCGATAAGAATGGCTACACCTTC
many,TRBJ2-1,TRBV21-1,.,CASSGGQGSEQFF,TGTGCCAGCAGCGGAGGACAGGGGTCTGAGCAGTTCTTC
.,TRBJ1-2,TRBV28,.,CASMESTSYGYTF,TGTGCCAGCATGGAATCGACGAGCTATGGCTACACCTTC
many,TRBJ2-5,TRBV5-1,TRBD2,CASSPGLASGETQYF,TGCGCCAGCAGCCCGGGACTAGCTTCGGGGGAGACCCAGTACTTC
.,TRBJ2-7,TRBV28,.,CASSPLDTSGTYEQYF,TGTGCCAGCAGTCCCCTAGACACTTCTGGCACCTACGAGCAGTACTTC
.,TRBJ2-2,TRBV27,.,CASSFGANTGELFF,TGTGCCAGCAGTTTTGGGGCGAACACCGGGGAGCTGTTTTTT
few,TRBJ1-6,TRBV25-1,.,CASSEGRGYLVSPLHF,TGTGCCAGCAGTGAAGGCAGGGGCTATTTAGTTTCACCCCTCCACTTT
many,TRBJ1-1,TRBV5-1,.,CASSLQGQGNTEAFF,TGCGCCAGCAGCTTGCAAGGCCAGGGGAACACTGAAGCTTTCTTT
few,TRBJ2-3,TRBV11-3,.,CASSLDSRTVQDTQYF,TGTGCCAGCAGCTTAGACTCCAGGACAGTGCAAGATACGCAGTATTTT
.,TRBJ1-5,TRBV7-2,.,CASSLGDGVGNQPQHF,TGTGCCAGCAGCTTGGGCGACGGGGTGGGAAATCAGCCCCAGCATTTT
many,TRBJ1-1,TRBV6-5,.,CASSYQMNTEAFF,TGTGCCAGCAGTTATCAGATGAACACTGAAGCTTTCTTT
many,TRBJ2-1,TRBV7-3,.,CASSLMGPSSYNEQFF,TGTGCCAGCAGCTTAATGGGACCAAGCTCCTACAATGAGCAGTTCTTC
few,TRBJ2-1,TRBV15,.,CATSRDRQTGSSYNEQFF,TGTGCCACCAGCAGAGATCGGCAAACAGGGTCCTCCTACAATGAGCAGTTCTTC
.,TRBJ2-5,TRBV4-3,.,CASSQGPGAPQETQYF,TGCGCCAGCAGCCAAGGGCCAGGGGCCCCCCAAGAGACCCAGTACTTC
few,TRBJ2-6,TRBV20-1,.,CSARQGGIRSGANVRTF,TGCAGTGCTAGACAGGGGGGCATACGCTCTGGGGCCAACGTCCGGACTTTC
few,TRBJ2-2,TRBV11-3,TRBD2,CASSSGRGGPGELFF,TGTGCCAGCAGCTCAGGCCGGGGGGGCCCCGGGGAGCTGTTTTTT
many,TRBJ1-2,TRBV20-1,.,CSASGGHYGYTF,TGCAGTGCTAGTGGGGGGCACTATGGCTACACCTTC
few,TRBJ1-3,TRBV20-1,.,CSAGDARSGNTIYF,TGCAGTGCTGGGGACGCTCGCTCTGGAAACACCATATATTTT
.,TRBJ1-2,TRBV20-1,.,CSARQGNYGYTF,TGCAGTGCTAGGCAGGGTAACTATGGCTACACCTTC
few,TRBJ2-7,TRBV28,TRBD2,CASSGTGGSYEQYF,TGTGCCAGCTCCGGAACGGGGGGTTCCTACGAGCAGTACTTC
.,TRBJ1-2,TRBV7-9,.,CSSSLERYGYTF,TGTTCCAGCAGCTTAGAACGCTATGGCTACACCTTC
.,TRBJ2-5,TRBV4-1,TRBD2,CAGSLKRLAGVETQYF,TGCGCCGGCAGCTTGAAGCGCCTAGCGGGAGTAGAGACCCAGTACTTC
many,TRBJ2-7,TRBV27,TRBD1,CASSPYTGTATYEQYF,TGTGCCAGCAGCCCATATACCGGGACAGCAACCTACGAGCAGTACTTC
many,TRBJ1-2,TRBV20-1,TRBD1,CSAPAGTGDGYTF,TGCAGTGCCCCTGCCGGGACAGGGGACGGCTACACCTTC
.,TRBJ2-1,TRBV2,.,CASKGSGELWNVQFF,TGTGCCAGCAAGGGATCAGGGGAGTTATGGAATGTGCAGTTCTTC
.,TRBJ2-1,TRBV29-1,TRBD2,CSLRWGGEQFF,TGCAGCCTCCGATGGGGGGGTGAGCAGTTCTTC
.,TRBJ1-2,TRBV12-3/TRBV12-4,.,CASSRQSYGYTF,TGTGCCAGCAGCCGACAGTCTTATGGCTACACCTTC
many,TRBJ1-2,TRBV6-5,.,CASSYSGRANYGYTF,TGTGCCAGCAGTTACTCTGGGAGAGCTAACTATGGCTACACCTTC
.,TRBJ1-5,TRBV10-3,TRBD1,CAISDRDRGIQPQHF,TGTGCCATCAGTGACCGGGACAGGGGGATTCAGCCCCAGCATTTT
.,TRBJ1-5,TRBV7-8,.,CASSLDWGEPQHF,TGTGCCAGCAGCTTAGACTGGGGTGAGCCCCAGCATTTT
many,TRBJ1-6,TRBV20-1,.,CSVRDSPGRSPLHF,TGCAGTGTGAGGGACTCACCGGGGAGGTCACCCCTCCACTTT
.,TRBJ2-3,TRBV7-2,TRBD2,CASSGGTSGRVFTDTQYF,TGTGCCAGCAGCGGAGGGACTAGCGGACGGGTTTTCACAGATACGCAGTATTTT
once,TRBJ2-1,TRBV7-9,TRBD1,CASSYNRGFSYNEQFF,TGTGCCAGCAGCTACAACAGGGGGTTCTCCTACAATGAGCAGTTCTTC
many,TRBJ1-1,TRBV7-3,.,CASSQFEGTEAFF,TGTGCCAGCAGCCAGTTCGAGGGGACTGAAGCTTTCTTT
many,TRBJ2-2,TRBV7-2,TRBD1,CASSAHRGQGGELFF,TGTGCCAGCAGCGCCCACAGGGGGCAAGGCGGGGAGCTGTTTTTT
many,TRBJ1-2,TRBV6-1,TRBD1,CASSQRLPGTGGNYGYTF,TGTGCCAGCAGTCAGAGATTACCCGGGACAGGGGGTAACTATGGCTACACCTTC
many,TRBJ2-3,TRBV3-1,TRBD2,CASSPRTSGINTDTQYF,TGTGCCAGCAGCCCTCGGACTAGCGGGATAAACACAGATACGCAGTATTTT
many,TRBJ2-1,TRBV7-6,.,CASSFAPGLNEQFF,TGTGCCAGCAGCTTTGCACCGGGACTCAATGAGCAGTTCTTC
.,TRBJ2-2,TRBV20-1,.,CSARDWGLTRAQTGTGELFF,TGCAGTGCTAGAGATTGGGGACTTACAAGAGCCCAAACGGGGACCGGGGAGCTGTTTTTT
many,TRBJ1-2,TRBV7-9,.,CASSLEQGGYTF,TGTGCCAGCAGCTTAGAACAGGGTGGCTACACCTTC